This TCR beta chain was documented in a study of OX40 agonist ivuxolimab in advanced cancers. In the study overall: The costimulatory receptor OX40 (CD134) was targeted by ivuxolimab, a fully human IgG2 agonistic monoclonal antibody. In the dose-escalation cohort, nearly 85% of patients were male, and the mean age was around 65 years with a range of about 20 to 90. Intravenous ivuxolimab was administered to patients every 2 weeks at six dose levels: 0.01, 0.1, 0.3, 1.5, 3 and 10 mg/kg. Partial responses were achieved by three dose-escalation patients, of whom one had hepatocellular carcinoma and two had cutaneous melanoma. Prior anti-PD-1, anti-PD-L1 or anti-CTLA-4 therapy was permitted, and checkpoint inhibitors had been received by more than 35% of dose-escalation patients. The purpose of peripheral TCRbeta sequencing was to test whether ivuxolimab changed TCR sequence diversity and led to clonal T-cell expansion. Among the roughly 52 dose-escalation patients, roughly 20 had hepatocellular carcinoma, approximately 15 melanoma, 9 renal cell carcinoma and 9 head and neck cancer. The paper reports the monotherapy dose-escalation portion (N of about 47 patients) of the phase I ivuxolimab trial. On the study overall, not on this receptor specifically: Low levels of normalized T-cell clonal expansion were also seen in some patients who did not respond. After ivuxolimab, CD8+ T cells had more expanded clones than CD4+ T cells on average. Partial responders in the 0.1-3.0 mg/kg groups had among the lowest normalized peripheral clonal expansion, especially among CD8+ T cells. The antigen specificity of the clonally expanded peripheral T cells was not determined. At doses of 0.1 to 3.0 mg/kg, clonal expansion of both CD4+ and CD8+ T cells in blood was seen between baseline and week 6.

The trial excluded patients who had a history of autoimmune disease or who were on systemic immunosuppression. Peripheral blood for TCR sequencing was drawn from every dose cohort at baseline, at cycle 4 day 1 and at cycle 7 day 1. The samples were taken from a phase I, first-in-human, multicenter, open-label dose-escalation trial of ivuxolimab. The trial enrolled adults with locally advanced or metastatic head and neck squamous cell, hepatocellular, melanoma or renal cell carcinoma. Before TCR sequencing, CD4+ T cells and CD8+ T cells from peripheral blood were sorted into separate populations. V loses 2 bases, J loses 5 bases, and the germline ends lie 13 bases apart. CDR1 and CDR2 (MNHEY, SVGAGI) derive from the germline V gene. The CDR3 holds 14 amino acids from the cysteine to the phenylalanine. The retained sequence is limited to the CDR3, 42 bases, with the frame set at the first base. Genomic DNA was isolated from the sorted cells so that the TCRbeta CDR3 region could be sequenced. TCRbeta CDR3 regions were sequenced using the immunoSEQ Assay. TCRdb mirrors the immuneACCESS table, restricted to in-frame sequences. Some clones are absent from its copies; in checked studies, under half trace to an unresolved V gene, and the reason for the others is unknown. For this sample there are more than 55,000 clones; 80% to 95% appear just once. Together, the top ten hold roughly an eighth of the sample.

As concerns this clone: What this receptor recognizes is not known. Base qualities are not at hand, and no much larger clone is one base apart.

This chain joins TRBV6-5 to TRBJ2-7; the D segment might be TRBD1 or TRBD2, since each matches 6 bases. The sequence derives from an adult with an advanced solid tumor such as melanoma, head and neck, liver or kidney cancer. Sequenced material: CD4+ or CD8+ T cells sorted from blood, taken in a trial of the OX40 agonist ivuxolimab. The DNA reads TGTGCCAGCAGTTACGAGAAGGGGGGCGACGAGCAGTACTTC. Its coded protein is CASSYEKGGDEQYF.